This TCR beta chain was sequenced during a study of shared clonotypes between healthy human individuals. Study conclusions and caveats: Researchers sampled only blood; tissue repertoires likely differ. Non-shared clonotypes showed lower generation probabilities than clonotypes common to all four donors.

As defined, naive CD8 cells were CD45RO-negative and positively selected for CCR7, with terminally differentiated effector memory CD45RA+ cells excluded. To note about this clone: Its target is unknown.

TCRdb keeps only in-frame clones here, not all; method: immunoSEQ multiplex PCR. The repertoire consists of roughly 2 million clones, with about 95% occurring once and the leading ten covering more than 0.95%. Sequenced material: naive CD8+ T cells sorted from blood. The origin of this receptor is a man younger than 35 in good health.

The chain's CDR3 is CASSDGTHLDQPQHF. The DNA for the CDR3 is TGTGCCAGCAGTGACGGGACACACCTCGATCAGCCCCAGCATTTT. The chain joins TRBV6-1 to TRBJ1-5, with a possible D match to TRBD1 (6 bases). The CDR3 sequence is 15 residues long. The V end was cut by 3 bases, the J end by 5 bases, with 14 bases between. Germline lookup yields CDR1 MNHNS and CDR2 SASEGT.